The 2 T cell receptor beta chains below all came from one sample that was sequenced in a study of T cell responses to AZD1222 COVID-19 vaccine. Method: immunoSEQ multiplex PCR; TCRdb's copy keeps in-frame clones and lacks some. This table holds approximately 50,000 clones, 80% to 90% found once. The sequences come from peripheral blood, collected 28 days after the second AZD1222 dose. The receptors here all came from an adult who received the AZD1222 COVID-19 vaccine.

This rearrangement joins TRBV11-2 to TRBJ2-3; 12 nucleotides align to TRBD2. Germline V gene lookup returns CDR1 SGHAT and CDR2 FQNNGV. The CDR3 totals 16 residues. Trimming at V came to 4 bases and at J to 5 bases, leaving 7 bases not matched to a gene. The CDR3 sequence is CASSSVTSGGRDTQYF. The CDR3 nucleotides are TGTGCCAGCAGCTCCGTGACTAGCGGGGGACGAGATACGCAGTATTTT.

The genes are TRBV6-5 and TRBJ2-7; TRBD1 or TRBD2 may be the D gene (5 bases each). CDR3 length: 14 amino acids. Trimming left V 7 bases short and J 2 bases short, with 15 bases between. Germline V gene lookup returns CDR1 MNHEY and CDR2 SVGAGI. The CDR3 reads CASMAGGGAYEQYF. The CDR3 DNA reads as TGTGCCAGCATGGCGGGTGGGGGTGCCTACGAGCAGTACTTC.